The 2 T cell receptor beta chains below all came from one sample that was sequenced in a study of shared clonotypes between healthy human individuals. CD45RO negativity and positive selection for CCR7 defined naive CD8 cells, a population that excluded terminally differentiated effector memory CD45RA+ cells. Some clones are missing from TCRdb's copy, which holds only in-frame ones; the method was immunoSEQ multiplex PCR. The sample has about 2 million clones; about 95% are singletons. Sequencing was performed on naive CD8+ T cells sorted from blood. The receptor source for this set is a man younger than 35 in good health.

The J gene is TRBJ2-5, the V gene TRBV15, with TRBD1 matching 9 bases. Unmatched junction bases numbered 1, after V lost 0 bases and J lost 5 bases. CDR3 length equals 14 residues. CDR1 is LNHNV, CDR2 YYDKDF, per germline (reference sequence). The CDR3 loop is CATSREQGAETQYF. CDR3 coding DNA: TGTGCCACCAGCAGAGAACAGGGGGCTGAGACCCAGTACTTC.

As DNA, the CDR3 is TGTGCCAGCAGGTCTCCGCAGGGAAGCACAGATACGCAGTATTTT. The encoded protein is CASRSPQGSTDTQYF. The chain carries TRBV7-8 and TRBJ2-3; TRBD1 is a possible D gene (5 bases). The germline V gene encodes CDR1 SGHVS and CDR2 FQNEAQ. V lost 6 bases, J lost 0 bases, and 13 bases lay in between. The CDR3 length is 15 residues.